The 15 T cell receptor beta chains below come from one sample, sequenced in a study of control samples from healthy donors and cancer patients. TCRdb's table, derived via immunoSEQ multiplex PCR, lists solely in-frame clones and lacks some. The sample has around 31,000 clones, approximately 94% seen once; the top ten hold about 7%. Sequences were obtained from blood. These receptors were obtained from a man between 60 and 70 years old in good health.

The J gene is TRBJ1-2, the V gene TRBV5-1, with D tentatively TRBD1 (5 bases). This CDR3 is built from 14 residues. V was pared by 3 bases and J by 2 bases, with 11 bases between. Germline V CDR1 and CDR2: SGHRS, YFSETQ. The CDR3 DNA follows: TGCGCCAGCAGCTCGCAGGGAGGGAACTATGGCTACACCTTC. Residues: CASSSQGGNYGYTF.

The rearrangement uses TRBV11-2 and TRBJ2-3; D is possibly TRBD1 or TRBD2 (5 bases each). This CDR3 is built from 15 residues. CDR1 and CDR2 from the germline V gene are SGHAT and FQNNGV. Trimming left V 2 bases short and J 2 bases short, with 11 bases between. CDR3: CASSLSGTLTDTQYF. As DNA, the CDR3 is TGTGCCAGCAGCTTATCCGGGACCCTCACAGATACGCAGTATTTT.

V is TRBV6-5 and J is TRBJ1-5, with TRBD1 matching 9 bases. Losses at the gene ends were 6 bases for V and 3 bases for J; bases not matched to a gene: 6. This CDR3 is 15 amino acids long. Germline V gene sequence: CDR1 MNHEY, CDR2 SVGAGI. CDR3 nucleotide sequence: TGTGCCAGCAGGAGGACAGGGGCCCTCAATCAGCCCCAGCATTTT. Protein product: CASRRTGALNQPQHF.

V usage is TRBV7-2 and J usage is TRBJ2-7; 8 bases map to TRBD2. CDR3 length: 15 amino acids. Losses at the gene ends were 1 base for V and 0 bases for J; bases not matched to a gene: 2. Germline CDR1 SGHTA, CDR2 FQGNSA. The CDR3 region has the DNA TGTGCCAGCAGCTTAGGACTAGCGAGCTCCTACGAGCAGTACTTC. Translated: CASSLGLASSYEQYF.

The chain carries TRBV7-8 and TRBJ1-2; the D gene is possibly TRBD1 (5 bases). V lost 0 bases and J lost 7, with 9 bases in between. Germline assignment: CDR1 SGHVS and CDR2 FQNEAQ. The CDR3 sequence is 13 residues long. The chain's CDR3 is CASSLARAAGYTF. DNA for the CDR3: TGTGCCAGCAGCTTAGCCAGGGCAGCTGGCTACACCTTC.

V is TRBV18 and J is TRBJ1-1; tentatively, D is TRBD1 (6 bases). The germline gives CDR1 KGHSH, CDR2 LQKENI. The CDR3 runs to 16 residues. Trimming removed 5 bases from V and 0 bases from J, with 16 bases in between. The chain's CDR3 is CASSTFQGTLNTEAFF. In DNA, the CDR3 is TGTGCCAGCTCAACCTTTCAGGGGACTTTGAACACTGAAGCTTTCTTT.

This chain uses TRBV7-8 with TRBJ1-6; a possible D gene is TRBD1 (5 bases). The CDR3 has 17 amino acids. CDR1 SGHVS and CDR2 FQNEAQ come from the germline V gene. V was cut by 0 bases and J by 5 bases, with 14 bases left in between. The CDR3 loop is CASSLARQGPNNSPLHF. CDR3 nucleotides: TGTGCCAGCAGCTTAGCGAGGCAGGGCCCCAATAATTCACCCCTCCACTTT.

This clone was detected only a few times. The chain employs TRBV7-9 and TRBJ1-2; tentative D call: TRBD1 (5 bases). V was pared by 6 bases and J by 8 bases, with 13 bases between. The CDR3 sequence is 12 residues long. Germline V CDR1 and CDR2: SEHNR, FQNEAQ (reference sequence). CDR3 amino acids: CASRGVGGGYTF. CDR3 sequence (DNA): TGTGCCAGCAGAGGGGTCGGTGGAGGCTACACCTTC.

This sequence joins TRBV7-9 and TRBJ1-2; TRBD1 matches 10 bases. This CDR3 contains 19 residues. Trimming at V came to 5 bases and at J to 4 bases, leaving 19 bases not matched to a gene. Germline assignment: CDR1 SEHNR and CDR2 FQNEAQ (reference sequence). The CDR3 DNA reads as TGTGCCAGCAGCCAACGGAGAGGACCGGGACAGGGGATTGGCTATGGCTACACCTTC. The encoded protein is CASSQRRGPGQGIGYGYTF.

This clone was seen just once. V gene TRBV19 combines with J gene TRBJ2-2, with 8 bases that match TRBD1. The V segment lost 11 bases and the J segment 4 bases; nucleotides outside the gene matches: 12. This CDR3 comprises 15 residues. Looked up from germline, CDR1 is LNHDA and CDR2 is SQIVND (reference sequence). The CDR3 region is CASLPQGAVTGELFF. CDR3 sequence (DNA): TGTGCCTCCCTTCCCCAGGGGGCTGTCACCGGGGAGCTGTTTTTT.

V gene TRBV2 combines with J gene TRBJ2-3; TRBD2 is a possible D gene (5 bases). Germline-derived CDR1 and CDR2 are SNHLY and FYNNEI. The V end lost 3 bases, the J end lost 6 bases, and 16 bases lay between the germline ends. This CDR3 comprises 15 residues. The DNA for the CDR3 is TGTGCCAGCAGTGAGGAGCGACCCCCGGGGGATACGCAGTATTTT. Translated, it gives CASSEERPPGDTQYF. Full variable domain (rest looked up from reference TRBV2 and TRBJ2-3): EPEVTQTPSHQVTQMGQEVILRCVPISNHLYFYWYRQILGQKVEFLVSFYNNEISEKSEIFDDQFSVERPDGSNFTLKIRSTKLEDSAMYFCASSEERPPGDTQYFGPGTRLTVL.

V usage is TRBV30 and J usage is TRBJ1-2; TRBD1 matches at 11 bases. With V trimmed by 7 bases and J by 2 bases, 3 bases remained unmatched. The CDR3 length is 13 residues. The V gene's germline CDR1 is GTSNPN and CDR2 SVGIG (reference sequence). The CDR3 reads CAFGQGANYGYTF. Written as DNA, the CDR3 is TGTGCCTTCGGACAGGGGGCAAACTATGGCTACACCTTC.

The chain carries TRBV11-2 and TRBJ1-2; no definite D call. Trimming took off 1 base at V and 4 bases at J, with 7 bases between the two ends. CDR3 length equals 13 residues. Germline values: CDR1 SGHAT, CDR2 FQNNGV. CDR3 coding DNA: TGTGCCAGCAGCTTAGGGGTTTTCTATGGCTACACCTTC. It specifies CASSLGVFYGYTF.

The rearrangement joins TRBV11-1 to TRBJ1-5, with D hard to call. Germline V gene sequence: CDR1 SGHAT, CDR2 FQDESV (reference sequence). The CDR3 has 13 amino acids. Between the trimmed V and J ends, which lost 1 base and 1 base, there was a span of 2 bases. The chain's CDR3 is CASSLGSNQPQHF. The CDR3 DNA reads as TGTGCCAGCAGCTTAGGGAGCAATCAGCCCCAGCATTTT. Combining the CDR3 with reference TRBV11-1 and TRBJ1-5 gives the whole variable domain EAEVAQSPRYKITEKSQAVAFWCDPISGHATLYWYRQILGQGPELLVQFQDESVVDDSQLPKDRFSAERLKGVDSTLKIQPAELGDSAMYLCASSLGSNQPQHFGDGTRLSIL.

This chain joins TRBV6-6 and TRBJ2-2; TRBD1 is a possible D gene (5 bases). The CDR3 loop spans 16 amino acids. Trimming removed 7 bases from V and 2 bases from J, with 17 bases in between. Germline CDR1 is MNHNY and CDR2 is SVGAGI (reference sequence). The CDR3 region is CASTYWTNDNTGELFF. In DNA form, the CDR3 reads TGTGCCAGCACCTACTGGACAAATGATAACACCGGGGAGCTGTTTTTT.